This entry describes one T cell receptor beta chain. The antigen this receptor binds is unknown. No much larger clone exists at a distance of one base, and base qualities are not known. This sample is part of a study of human CD4 T cells and Enterobacteriaceae (dated by TCRdb to about 2020). The study at large found these results: In ex vivo samples, clonotypes with broad cross-reactivity seemed more expanded than specific clonotypes, as 11 of 19 and most of the roughly 30 fell within the top 5%. Reactivity of ex vivo clonotypes was inferred only by matching nucleotide sequences to CFSE-low cultures from the same donors.

Memory CD4+ T cells were FACS-sorted on a FACSAria III to over 95% purity as all CD4+ cells other than CD45RA+CCR7+CD95- naive cells. Healthy donor blood was obtained from blood donation centers in Switzerland. Total CD4+ T cells and monocytes were enriched by positive selection with CD4 and CD14 magnetic microbeads. CD8+, CD14+, CD16+, CD56+, CD19+ and CD25-bright cells were excluded prior to sorting. In a couple of blood donors, total memory CD4+ T cells were sequenced directly ex vivo to assess in vivo expansion of bacteria-reactive clonotypes. Ficoll-Paque Plus was used to isolate peripheral blood mononuclear cells from donor blood. Deep-level sequencing, with a detection sensitivity of one cell in 200,000, was applied to the ex vivo total memory CD4+ samples. The QIAamp DNA Micro Kit was used to extract genomic DNA from cell pellets, and spectrophotometry was used to check the quantity and purity of the genomic DNA. The immunoSEQ multiplex PCR assay was used to amplify the TCR Vbeta CDR3 regions. Amplicons were sequenced on the Illumina HiSeq platform. The retrieved sequences were 87 nucleotides in length and included the CDR3 region. Per the original workflow: A unique productive TCR Vbeta nucleotide sequence was defined as a clonotype and was quantified by productive template frequency from ImmunoSEQ Analyzer V3.0. A threshold set at the top 5th percentile of each frequency-ranked repertoire was used to define expanded clonotypes. Repertoire overlap was computed as Chao-Jaccard with the R package fossil and visualized by nonmetric multidimensional scaling with the R package MASS. TCRdb mirrors the immuneACCESS table, restricted to in-frame sequences. Some clones are absent from its copies; in checked studies, under half trace to an unresolved V gene, and the reason for the others is unknown. The V and J calls and the clone size are those of that table, but D and trimming were determined from the DNA. This sample gives 25,000 to 35,000 clones in total; about 80% of them show up just once. Together, the top ten hold approximately 1.7% of the sample.

The sequenced material came from memory CD4+ T cells from blood. The cell subset or site label corresponds to: total memory CD4 T cells sorted directly ex vivo, unstimulated. This TCR derives from a human donor in good health.

The CDR3 corresponds to CASSYNQGDTEAFF. The nucleotides read TGTGCCAGCAGTTACAATCAGGGAGACACTGAAGCTTTCTTT. The chain employs TRBV6-5 and TRBJ1-1; 5 matching bases give a weak D call of TRBD1. The germline V gene encodes CDR1 MNHEY and CDR2 SVGAGI. V was cut back by 2 bases and J by 3 bases, leaving a gap of 10 bases between them. The CDR3 has 14 amino acids, counting the end cysteine and phenylalanine. The entry retains the CDR3 DNA only, 42 bases that are in frame from base 1.